This T cell receptor beta chain is from a study of T-cell reconstitution after alpha-beta-depleted transplantation in children. Findings and caveats of the study: At around two months after transplant, the alpha-beta T cells were reportedly derived from several hundred expanded clones that came from non-depleted graft cells. In some patients, recipient T cells and intrathymic progenitors surviving conditioning explained high day-60 diversity. Hyperexpanded clones declined; after one year, newly produced T cells mostly supplied diversity.

This clonotype has more than one count but fewer than ten. Its antigen remains unidentified. Preparing the TCRbeta library involved the use of unique molecular identifiers. TCRdb analysed the PCR reads with MiXCR anew, one entry per CDR3 protein. Counted here are 400,000 to 550,000 distinct CDR3 sequences, about 11% occurring once; the ten biggest clones make up 2% to 2.5%. The CDR3 spans 16 residues. CDR1 and CDR2 (germline): SQVTM, ANQGSEA. The V and J ends lost 6 bases and 3 bases, in that order; junction bases with no gene match: 8. The rearrangement uses TRBV29-1 and TRBJ2-2, with 12 positions matching TRBD2. This TCR derives from a child younger than 10 with inherited bone marrow failure, due to receive a stem cell transplant. Sample: PBMCs, taken before TCRalphabeta/CD19-depleted stem cell transplant. The CDR3: CSVTTSGRVDTGELFF. The CDR3 nucleotides read TGCAGCGTGACGACTAGCGGGAGAGTGGACACCGGGGAGCTGTTTTTT.